This record covers a single TCR beta chain. No antigen is known for it. No much larger clonotype is one base removed from it; base qualities were not supplied. The cohort comprised under 700 healthy bone marrow donors. At the time of sampling, all cohort members were nominally healthy, though unrecorded immune exposures were likely present. The donor tested CMV seronegative, placing the donor among the roughly 400 seronegative members of the cohort. Every donor gave a peripheral blood sample, and the peripheral blood mononuclear cells from that sample were used for TCR beta sequencing. The Qiagen DNeasy Blood Extraction Kit was used to extract genomic DNA from the blood cell samples. These data originate in a study of cytomegalovirus exposure and HLA in healthy donors (dated by TCRdb to the late 2010s). For the wider study: An earlier analysis of about 560 of the donors reported approximately 280 Gb of sequence data and 117 million unique TCR beta sequences obtained from 180 million or so T cells. An early release that covered 500 to 800 HLA-typed donors contained approximately 300 gigabases of sequencing data and 70 million to 100 million unique TCR sequences. Of the 350 to 450 genotyped donors, around 81% fell in the genetic ancestry cluster associated with self-reported Caucasian donors. The study was designed to test whether signatures of past pathogen exposure could be identified by cataloging public T cell receptors. The T cell repertoires of some 670 subjects were profiled by immunosequencing and related to cytomegalovirus serostatus. Besides the first cohort of about 730 subjects, a separate validation cohort made up of some 110 different subjects was used. The study combined high-throughput TCR immunosequencing, statistical association of individual TCRs with disease status, and machine learning to predict cytomegalovirus infection status. A later analysis re-analyzed previously published TCR beta repertoires from 550 to 700 donors and added high-resolution HLA genotyping to study TCR occurrence patterns. Rather than using new phenotypic data, the later analysis identified candidate immune exposures from TCR beta sequences and from how often those sequences occurred across donors. An earlier analysis of 500 to 650 of the donors applied high-throughput TCR beta sequencing to assess whether each TCR beta V gene segment acted as functional or pseudogenic. Donor age, sex, ethnicity and CMV serostatus were compiled alongside the repertoire data. A later genetic analysis took genome-wide SNP genotypes for about 65% of the roughly 670 donors and used that subset as a discovery cohort. Every discovery cohort repertoire had been produced on one sequencing platform. Class I and class II HLA loci were covered by the typing at four-digit resolution. The number of donors typed differed by locus, with 629-630 for A, B, C, DRB1 and DQB1, 522 for DQA1, approximately 570 for DPA1, and over 400 for DPB1. Because of strong linkage in the cohort, a handful of DR-DQ haplotypes were treated as single units for association and clustering. Among roughly 370 genotyped donors of the cohort, an average of roughly 240,000 unique TCR beta nucleotide sequences were sequenced per donor, roughly 20% of them non-productive. Beyond this particular receptor, the publication reports: Because some donors lacked HLA typing at each locus, the association tests relied only on the typed subset. In a later genetic analysis, a missense DCLRE1C variant was associated with V-gene and J-gene trimming of TCR beta chains, and the association was replicated in an independent cohort. A few of the identified cytomegalovirus-associated TCR beta chains were confirmed in vitro to be specific for cytomegalovirus antigens. In this cohort, only TCR beta chains were sequenced, and detectable features were limited by the absence of alpha or paired-chain data. A further reported finding was that TCR beta sequences accurately predicted the HLA-A and HLA-B alleles for most subjects in the first cohort. In both the original and validation cohorts, the classifier was reported to diagnose cytomegalovirus status with high specificity and sensitivity. A later analysis found that most CMV-associated TCR beta chains appeared HLA-restricted, with HLA associations seemingly driven largely by CMV exposure. At a false discovery rate of 0.05, a later analysis linked fewer than 20,000 TCR beta sequences to specific HLA alleles. A total of some 180 TCR beta chains were listed by the study as associated with cytomegalovirus. Compared with equally common non-associated chains, HLA-associated TCR beta chains in a later analysis were more clonally expanded and had lower generation probabilities. Compared with the 666-donor mean, donors in an Asian-associated ancestry cluster had fewer N-insertions in productive TCRs, according to a later genetic analysis. The authors suggested that the approach could potentially be generalized to other disease states and immunological phenotypes. Across donors, most TCR sequences were observed very rarely, whereas some public TCRs were present in many individuals. According to a later analysis, TCR association rates differed among HLA loci, with DRB1 alleles showing the most associated TCRs and HLA-C alleles showing the fewest. A later analysis reported that several top co-occurrence clusters appeared linked to parvovirus B19, influenza, CMV and Epstein-Barr virus. When HLA alleles, especially DR and DQ, strongly co-occurred, TCR associations were difficult to assign to individual alleles. Correlated functional status among segregating V segments might be attributable to linkage disequilibrium, but an unknown experimental factor could not be ruled out. A group of highly shared sequence variants was considered likely to be a technical artifact of the sequencing pipeline. CMV serostatus was the only immune exposure information available for the cohort. Some IMGT-functional V segments, including TRBV6-2 and TRBV6-3, could not be distinguished by the 87-base-pair reads and were therefore excluded. The earlier analysis of nearly 600 of the donors excluded fewer than 20 rarely observed V segments, including chromosome 9 orphons, because counts were too low. Roughly uniform sequencing depth across donors was assumed in presence/absence analyses, although this assumption may not hold. In an earlier analysis of about 540 of the donors, most TCR beta V segments were observed in productive rearrangements about 87% or about 30% of the time, broadly matching IMGT annotations.

The library was made by the immunoSEQ multiplex PCR assay. For the multiplex PCR, a mixture combining 60 forward primers for TCR Vbeta segments and 13 reverse primers for TCR Jbeta segments was used. The CDR3 region of rearranged TCR beta genes was amplified from genomic DNA with a multiplex PCR assay. The Illumina HiSeq System was used to sequence the amplified TCR beta libraries as 87-base-pair reads. In the source study's methods: A later analysis counted tens of millions of unique TCR beta chains across the approximately 700 repertoires, and around 9.9 million of these chains were shared by at least two donors. Raw reads were error-corrected and collapsed into unique sequences by a nearest-neighbor algorithm in which closely related sequences were merged to remove PCR and sequencing errors. CDR3 sequences were aligned to IMGT reference sequences to assign V, D and J gene segments. For a sequence to be retained, at least a six-nucleotide match to both a V gene segment and a J gene segment was required. Rearrangements were classified as productive when the CDR3 lacked stop codons and remained in frame with V and J, and all other rearrangements were classified as non-productive. Following IMGT convention, CDR3 was defined as the stretch from the second conserved V-encoded cysteine up to the conserved J-encoded phenylalanine. Sequences without an unambiguous match to a single V gene segment were excluded from the earlier analysis of 587 of the donors. An earlier analysis of 500 to 600 of the donors classified V segments as functional when productive rearrangements were above 56.7% and as segregating when the standard deviation between donors was above 5%. A statistical classification framework was developed to diagnose cytomegalovirus status using the catalog of TCR beta chain sequences. V and J gene assignment, in a later analysis, came from comparing TCR nucleotide sequences with IMGT/GENE-DB human TR gene sequences. Using the TCRdist pipeline, a later analysis assigned CDR3 sequences along with most-parsimonious VDJ recombination scenarios. In a later analysis, each TCR beta chain was defined by its CDR3 amino acid sequence together with its V-gene family, and reads without a unique V-gene family were excluded. In a later analysis, 550 to 650 highly shared, low-generation-probability nucleotide sequences were removed to address suspected cross-contamination and a sequencing artifact. In a later analysis, a clonal expansion index was calculated for each public chain from normalized within-repertoire ranks of inferred template counts. Generation probabilities in a later analysis came from a VDJ recombination model fitted to out-of-frame rearrangements, and those results were checked against IGoR. In a later analysis, TCR-TCR, TCR-HLA and TCR-CMV co-occurrence was scored with hypergeometric tests, and a repertoire-size bias correction was applied to TCR pairs. To estimate false discovery rates, a later analysis permuted the HLA or CMV assignments 20 times. In a later analysis, co-occurring TCRs were grouped using DBSCAN, and TCRdist sequence similarity was added for clustering within HLA-allele-positive subsets. Repertoires with fewer than 30,000 or more than 120,000 public chains, plus five repertoires with anomalous nucleotide sharing, were excluded from co-occurrence clustering. TCRdb stores this immuneACCESS table with in-frame sequences only. Part of the clones is absent; in the studies checked, under half of the shortfall reflects unresolved V genes, and no reason is known for the rest. V and J calls and clone size are as listed in that table; D and trimming were resolved from the DNA. The table for this sample lists tens of thousands of clones; approximately 82% of them were counted only once. The ten largest clones add up to 1.5% to 2% of the sample.

The CDR3 runs 14 amino acids, cysteine and phenylalanine included. Only CDR3 DNA remains: 42 bases, in frame from the first base. Trimmed from V: 6 bases; trimmed from J: 4 bases; junction bases lacking a gene match: 5. Reading the germline V gene gives CDR1 MNHEY and CDR2 SVGAGI. Material for sequencing was PBMCs. The receptor was isolated from a man younger than 30 in good health and CMV-seronegative. In this chain, TRBV6-5 is recombined with TRBJ2-7; 11 middle bases align to TRBD2. The CDR3 corresponds to CASSSLAGGYEQYF. The DNA is TGTGCCAGCAGCTCGCTAGCGGGAGGATACGAGCAGTACTTC.